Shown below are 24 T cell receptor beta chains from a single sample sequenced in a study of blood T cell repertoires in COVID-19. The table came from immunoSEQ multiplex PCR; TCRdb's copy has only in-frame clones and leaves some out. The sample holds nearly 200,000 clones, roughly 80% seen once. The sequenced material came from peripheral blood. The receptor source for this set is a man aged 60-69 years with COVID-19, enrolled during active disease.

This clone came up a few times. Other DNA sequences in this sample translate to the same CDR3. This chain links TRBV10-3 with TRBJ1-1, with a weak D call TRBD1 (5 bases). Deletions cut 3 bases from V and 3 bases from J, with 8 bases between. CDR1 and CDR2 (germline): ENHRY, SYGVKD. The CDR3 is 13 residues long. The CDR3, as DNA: TGTGCCATCAGTGAACGGGGGGACACTGAAGCTTTCTTT. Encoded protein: CAISERGDTEAFF.

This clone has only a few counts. The CDR3 DNA is TGTGCCAGCAGTGAAGCAGGGGGCTCTACTGAAGCTTTCTTT. This codes for CASSEAGGSTEAFF. The V call is TRBV6-1, the J call TRBJ1-1; 7 nucleotides align to TRBD1. The CDR3 sequence is 14 residues long. The trim removed 0 bases at V and 5 bases at J, leaving 3 bases unmatched. In germline, CDR1 is MNHNS, CDR2 SASEGT.

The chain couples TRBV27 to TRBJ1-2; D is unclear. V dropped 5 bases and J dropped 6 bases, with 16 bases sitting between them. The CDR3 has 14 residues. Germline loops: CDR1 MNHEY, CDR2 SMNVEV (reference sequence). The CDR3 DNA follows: TGTGCCAGCAGTCCTCTGGGCCACCAACATGGCTACACCTTC. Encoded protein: CASSPLGHQHGYTF.

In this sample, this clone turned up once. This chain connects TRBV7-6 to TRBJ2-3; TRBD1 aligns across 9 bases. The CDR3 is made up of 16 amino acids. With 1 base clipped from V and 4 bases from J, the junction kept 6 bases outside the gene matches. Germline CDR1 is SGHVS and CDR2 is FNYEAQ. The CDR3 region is CASSLVNRGRADTQYF. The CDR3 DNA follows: TGTGCCAGCAGCTTAGTAAACAGGGGGCGGGCAGATACGCAGTATTTT.

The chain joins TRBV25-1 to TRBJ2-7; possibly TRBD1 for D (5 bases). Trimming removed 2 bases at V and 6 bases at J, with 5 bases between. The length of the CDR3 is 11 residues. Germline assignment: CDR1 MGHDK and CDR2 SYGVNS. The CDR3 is CASSERGEQYF. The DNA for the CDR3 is TGTGCCAGCAGTGAAAGGGGCGAGCAGTACTTC.

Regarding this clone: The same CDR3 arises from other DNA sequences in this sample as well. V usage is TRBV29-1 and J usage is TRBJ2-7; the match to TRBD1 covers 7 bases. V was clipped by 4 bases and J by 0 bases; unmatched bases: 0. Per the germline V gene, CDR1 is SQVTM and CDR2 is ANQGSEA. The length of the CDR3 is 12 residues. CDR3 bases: TGCAGCGTTGGGGACAGCTCCTACGAGCAGTACTTC. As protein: CSVGDSSYEQYF.

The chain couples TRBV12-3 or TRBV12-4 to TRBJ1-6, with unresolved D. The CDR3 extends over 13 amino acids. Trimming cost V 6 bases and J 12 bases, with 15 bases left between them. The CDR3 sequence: CASREPNSGPLHF. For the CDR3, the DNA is TGTGCCAGCAGGGAGCCGAACTCGGGACCCCTCCACTTT.

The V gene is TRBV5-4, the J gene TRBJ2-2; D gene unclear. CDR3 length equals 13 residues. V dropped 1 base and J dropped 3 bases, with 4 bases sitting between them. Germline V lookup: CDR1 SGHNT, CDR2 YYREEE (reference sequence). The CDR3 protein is CASSLSYTGELFF. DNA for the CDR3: TGTGCCAGCAGCTTGAGCTACACCGGGGAGCTGTTTTTT.

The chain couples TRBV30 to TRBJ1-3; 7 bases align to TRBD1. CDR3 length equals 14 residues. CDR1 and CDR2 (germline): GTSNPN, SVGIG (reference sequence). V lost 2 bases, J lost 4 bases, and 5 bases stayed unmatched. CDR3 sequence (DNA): TGTGCCTGGAGTCGAACAGGGGAAGGAAACACCATATATTTT. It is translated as CAWSRTGEGNTIYF.

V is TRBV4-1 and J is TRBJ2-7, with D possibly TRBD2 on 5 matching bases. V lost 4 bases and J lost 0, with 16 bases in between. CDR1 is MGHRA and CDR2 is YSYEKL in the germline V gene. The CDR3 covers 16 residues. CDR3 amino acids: CASSRTLRESSYEQYF. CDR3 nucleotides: TGCGCCAGCAGCCGTACGTTGAGGGAGAGCTCCTACGAGCAGTACTTC.

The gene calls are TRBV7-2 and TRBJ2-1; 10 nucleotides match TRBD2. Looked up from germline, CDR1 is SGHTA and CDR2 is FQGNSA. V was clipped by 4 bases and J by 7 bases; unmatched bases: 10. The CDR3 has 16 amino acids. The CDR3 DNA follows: TGTGCCAGCAGCTGGCGACTAGCGGGTTTTCGGAATGAGCAGTTCTTC. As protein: CASSWRLAGFRNEQFF.

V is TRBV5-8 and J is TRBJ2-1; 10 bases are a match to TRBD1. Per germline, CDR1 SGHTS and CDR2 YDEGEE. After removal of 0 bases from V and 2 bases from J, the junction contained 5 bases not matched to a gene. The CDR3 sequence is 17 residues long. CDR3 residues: CASSLVYGTGAYNEQFF. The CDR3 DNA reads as TGTGCCAGCAGCTTGGTTTACGGGACAGGGGCCTACAATGAGCAGTTCTTC.

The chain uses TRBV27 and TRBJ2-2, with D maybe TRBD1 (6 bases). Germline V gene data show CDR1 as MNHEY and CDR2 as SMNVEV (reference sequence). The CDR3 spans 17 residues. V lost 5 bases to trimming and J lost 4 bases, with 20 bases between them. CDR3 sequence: CASSTNRYRVRTGELFF. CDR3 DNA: TGTGCCAGCAGTACTAACCGATACAGGGTGCGCACCGGGGAGCTGTTTTTT.

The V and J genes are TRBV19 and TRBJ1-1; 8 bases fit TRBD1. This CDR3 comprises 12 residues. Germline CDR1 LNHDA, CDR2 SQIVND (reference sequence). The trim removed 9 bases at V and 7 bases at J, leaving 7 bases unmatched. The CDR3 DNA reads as TGTGCCAGCTCAGGGGGCGCAGTTGAAGCTTTCTTT. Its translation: CASSGGAVEAFF.

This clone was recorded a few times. The CDR3 DNA reads TGTGCCAGCAGCCCAAATGGACAGGCCGAAGAGACCCAGTACTTC. Protein sequence: CASSPNGQAEETQYF. The rearrangement uses TRBV9 and TRBJ2-5; 7 bases are a match to TRBD1. CDR3 length: 15 residues. Germline V CDR1 and CDR2: SGDLS, YYNGEE. V lost 4 bases, J lost 3 bases, and 9 bases stayed unmatched.

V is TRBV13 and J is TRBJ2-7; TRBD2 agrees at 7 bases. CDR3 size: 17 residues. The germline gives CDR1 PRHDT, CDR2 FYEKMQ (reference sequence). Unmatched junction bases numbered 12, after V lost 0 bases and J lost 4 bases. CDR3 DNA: TGTGCCAGCAGCTTAGGCTATTCGGGGAGGGGCGCTTACGAGCAGTACTTC. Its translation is CASSLGYSGRGAYEQYF.

The CDR3 sequence is CASSVLDTRQPQHF. CDR3 bases: TGTGCCAGCAGCGTATTGGACACGAGGCAGCCCCAGCATTTT. V usage is TRBV9 and J usage is TRBJ1-5, with D perhaps matching TRBD1 (5 bases). Trimming removed 1 base from V and 7 bases from J, with 12 bases in between. This CDR3 region has 14 residues. Germline CDR1 SGDLS, CDR2 YYNGEE.

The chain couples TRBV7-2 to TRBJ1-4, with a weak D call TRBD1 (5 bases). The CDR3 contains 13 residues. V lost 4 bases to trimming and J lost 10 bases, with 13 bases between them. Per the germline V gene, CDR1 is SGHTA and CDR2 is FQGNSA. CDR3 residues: CASSSGGWGKLFF. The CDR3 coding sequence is TGTGCCAGCAGCTCGGGGGGATGGGGAAAACTGTTTTTT.

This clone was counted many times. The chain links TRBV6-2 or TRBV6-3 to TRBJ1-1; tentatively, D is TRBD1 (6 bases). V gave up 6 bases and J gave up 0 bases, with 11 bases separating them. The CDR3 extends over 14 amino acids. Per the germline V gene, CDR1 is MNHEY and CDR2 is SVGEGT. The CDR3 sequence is CASSDRIMNTEAFF. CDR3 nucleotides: TGTGCCAGCAGCGACAGGATCATGAACACTGAAGCTTTCTTT.

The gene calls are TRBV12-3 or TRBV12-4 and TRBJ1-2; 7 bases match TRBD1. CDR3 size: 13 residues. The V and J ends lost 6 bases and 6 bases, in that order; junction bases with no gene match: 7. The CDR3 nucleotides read TGTGCCAGCAGCAACGACAGGGTACATGGCTACACCTTC. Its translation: CASSNDRVHGYTF.

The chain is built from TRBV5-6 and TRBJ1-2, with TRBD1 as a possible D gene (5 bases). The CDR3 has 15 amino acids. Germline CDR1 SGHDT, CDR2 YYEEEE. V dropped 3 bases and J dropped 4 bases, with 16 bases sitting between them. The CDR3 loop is CASSSPGPGGYGYTF. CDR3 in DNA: TGTGCCAGCAGCTCGCCGGGGCCGGGAGGCTATGGCTACACCTTC.

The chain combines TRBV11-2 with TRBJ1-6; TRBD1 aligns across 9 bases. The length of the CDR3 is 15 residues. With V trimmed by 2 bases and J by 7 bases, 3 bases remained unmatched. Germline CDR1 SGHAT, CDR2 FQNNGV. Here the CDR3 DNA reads TGTGCCAGCAGCTTACAACAGGGGGCCAATTCACCCCTCCACTTT. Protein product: CASSLQQGANSPLHF.

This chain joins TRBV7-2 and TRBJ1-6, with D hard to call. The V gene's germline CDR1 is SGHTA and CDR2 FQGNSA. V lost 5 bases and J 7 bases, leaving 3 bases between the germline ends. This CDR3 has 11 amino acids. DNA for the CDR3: TGTGCCAGCAGCGTAAATTCACCCCTCCACTTT. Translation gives CASSVNSPLHF.

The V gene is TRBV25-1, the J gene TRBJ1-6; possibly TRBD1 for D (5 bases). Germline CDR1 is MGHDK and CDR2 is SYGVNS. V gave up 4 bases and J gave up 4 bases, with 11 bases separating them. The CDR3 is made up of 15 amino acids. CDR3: CASSATGTYNSPLHF. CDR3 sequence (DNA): TGTGCCAGCAGTGCCACCGGGACTTATAATTCACCCCTCCACTTT.